This entry features one TCR beta chain sequence. The antigen is undetermined. From the 120-subject validation cohort, which was separate from the roughly 690-subject first cohort, the donors were drawn. The data are from a study of cytomegalovirus exposure and HLA in healthy donors. Trimming pared 3 bases from V and 1 base from J, leaving 12 bases between. The CDR3 loop spans 15 amino acids. In germline, CDR1 is KGHSH, CDR2 LQKENI. Study results and limitations: The TCR clusters that emerged in the first cohort tended, a later analysis found, to co-occur in the roughly 110 validation repertoires. While the bulk of TCR sequences proved rare, some public TCRs turned up in many donors.

Measured with immunoSEQ multiplex PCR; TCRdb has only the in-frame clones, and not every one. The sample lists 150,000 to 250,000 clones, about 81% occurring once. The sample comprised PBMCs. The receptor comes from a woman younger than 45 in good health and CMV-seronegative. This chain joins TRBV18 and TRBJ1-1; no firm D call. DNA of the CDR3: TGTGCCAGCTCACCCTATTCTGGGAGGAACACTGAAGCTTTCTTT. Its translation is CASSPYSGRNTEAFF.